There are a few counts of the clone carrying this T cell receptor beta chain. The antigen is not known. This record comes from a study of persistence of HIV-infected CD4 T cells. The study, taken as a whole, reports: Antigen-responding cells were enriched for degenerate expanded CDR3beta sequences. Within sorted populations, more oligoclonal TCRs accompanied more oligoclonal proviruses.

Cells were stimulated nonspecifically with anti-CD3/anti-CD28 magnetic beads. Sorting selected CD4+ T cells upregulating both CD40 ligand and CD69. Adults with HIV-1 started suppressive ART while chronically infected. The immunoSEQ assay was version 4, run in survey mode. The repertoire was sequenced with immunoSEQ multiplex PCR; TCRdb's copy has only in-frame clones and lacks some. The sample gives tens of thousands of clones, 88% of which show up once; around 0.47% is in the top ten. Sequenced here: CD4+ T cells sorted from PBMCs after approximately 18-hour stimulation, sampled from a patient who received antiretroviral therapy. This sequence originates from an adult woman with HIV who was CMV-seropositive.

CDR3 coding DNA: TGTGCCAGCAGTGAAATTCGGGGGGCTTTCTTT. As protein: CASSEIRGAFF. The V gene is TRBV6-1, the J gene TRBJ1-1, with a possible D match to TRBD1 (5 bases). V lost 2 bases, J lost 11 bases, and 9 bases lay in between. CDR3 length: 11 residues. The V gene's germline CDR1 is MNHNS and CDR2 SASEGT.